The 28 T cell receptor beta chains below were found in one sample sequenced in a study of T-cell memory formation after mild COVID-19. TCRdb processed the 5' RACE reads anew with MiXCR; each CDR3 protein has one entry. The sample consists of around 200,000 distinct CDR3 sequences, over 9.5% of them appearing once. What was sequenced was PBMCs or a T cell subset sorted from them (not recorded which). The origin of the receptors is a man aged 18-30 years who had mild COVID-19 (a few samples of this study predate the infection). Cell type and time point are not known.

This clonotype was counted between two and nine times. V and J are TRBV5-1 and TRBJ1-1; D perhaps matches TRBD1 (5 bases). CDR3 length equals 13 residues. V lost 1 base and J lost 14, with 18 bases in between. Germline V gives CDR1 SGHRS, CDR2 YFSETQ. CDR3 in amino acids: CASSLKHRGSRFF. The CDR3, as DNA: TGCGCCAGCAGCTTGAAACATCGGGGCTCGCGGTTCTTT.

V is TRBV27 and J is TRBJ2-7; D unresolved. Between the trimmed V and J ends, which lost 5 bases and 0 bases, there was a span of 17 bases. The CDR3 sequence is 16 residues long. CDR1 and CDR2 (germline): MNHEY, SMNVEV (reference sequence). This CDR3 is CASSPIGQPASYEQYF. The DNA of the CDR3 is TGTGCCAGCAGTCCCATCGGGCAGCCCGCCTCCTACGAGCAGTACTTC.

In its sample, this clonotype was seen a few times. In DNA, the CDR3 is TGCGCCAGCAGCCAAGAGTGGGGGAGGGCTTTCTTT. The encoded protein is CASSQEWGRAFF. The V and J genes are TRBV4-1 and TRBJ1-1; weak D call: TRBD1 (5 bases). With 0 bases removed from V and 11 bases from J, the gap between germline ends came to 10 bases. CDR1 and CDR2 (germline): MGHRA, YSYEKL. The CDR3 runs to 12 residues.

This clonotype was found a few times. J is TRBJ2-7 and V is TRBV28, with D possibly matching TRBD1 (6 bases). Germline CDR1 is MDHEN and CDR2 is SYDVKM. The CDR3 consists of 17 residues. V lost 5 bases and J lost 3, with 23 bases in between. The CDR3 DNA reads TGTGCCAGCAGTCATCGGCAAAGTTTGGGGGCGTTCTACGAGCAGTACGTC. Protein sequence: CASSHRQSLGAFYEQYV.

This clonotype showed up many times. The chain couples TRBV7-2 to TRBJ2-1, with D perhaps being TRBD1 or TRBD2 (6 bases each). The CDR3 totals 15 residues. The V and J ends lost 5 bases and 4 bases respectively, with 15 bases between them. Germline V lookup: CDR1 SGHTA, CDR2 FQGNSA. CDR3 sequence reads: CASSPPRGVYNEQFF. The CDR3 DNA sequence: TGTGCCAGCAGCCCCCCAAGGGGGGTTTACAATGAGCAGTTCTTC.

V usage is TRBV4-1 and J usage is TRBJ2-1, with 7 bases fitting TRBD1. Trimming took 0 bases from V and 7 from J; bases not matched to a gene: 12. The CDR3 is made up of 17 amino acids. CDR1 MGHRA and CDR2 YSYEKL come from the germline V gene. The CDR3 nucleotides read TGCGCCAGCAGCCAAGATCGCGAGGACAGGTATCATAATGAGCAGTTCTTC. This encodes CASSQDREDRYHNEQFF.

This clonotype was counted many times. CDR3 sequence: CASSLRLAGGLDTQYF. The CDR3 DNA follows: TGTGCCAGCAGCTTGAGACTAGCGGGGGGGCTAGATACGCAGTATTTT. The chain links TRBV5-6 to TRBJ2-3; 14 bases are shared with TRBD2. The CDR3 is 16 amino acids. CDR1 and CDR2 from the germline V gene are SGHDT and YYEEEE. J gave up 5 bases and V 1 base, and 3 bases lay outside the gene matches.

This clonotype has more than one count but fewer than ten. The CDR3 protein is CASSPTRDRGSSPLHF. The CDR3 coding sequence is TGTGCCAGCTCACCAACCAGGGACAGGGGATCTTCACCCCTCCACTTT. J is TRBJ1-6 and V is TRBV18, with 10 bases identical to TRBD1. The junction had 7 bases not matched to a gene; V was cut back by 2 bases and J by 9 bases. CDR1 is KGHSH, CDR2 LQKENI, per germline. The CDR3 consists of 16 residues.

CDR3 sequence (DNA): TGTGCCAGCAGCCAAGGACAGCTAACAGATACGCAGTATTTT. Translation: CASSQGQLTDTQYF. This chain joins TRBV14 and TRBJ2-3, with TRBD1 as a possible D gene (5 bases). V was shortened by 1 base and J by 3 bases, with 8 bases between the two germline ends. The CDR3 extends over 14 amino acids. Looked up from germline, CDR1 is SGHDN and CDR2 is FVKESK. Together with reference TRBV14 and TRBJ2-3, the CDR3 gives the full variable domain: EAGVTQFPSHSVIEKGQTVTLRCDPISGHDNLYWYRRVMGKEIKFLLHFVKESKQDESGMPNNRFLAERTGGTYSTLKVQPAELEDSGVYFCASSQGQLTDTQYFGPGTRLTVL.

This clonotype appeared once. The chain is built from TRBV12-3 or TRBV12-4 and TRBJ1-2; TRBD1 matches at 10 bases. The junction had 7 bases not matched to a gene; V was cut back by 5 bases and J by 4 bases. This CDR3 contains 15 residues. The CDR3 coding sequence is TGTGCCAGCAGTCTAACCGGGACAGGGGTCTATGGCTACACCTTC. Encoded protein: CASSLTGTGVYGYTF.

This clonotype occurred a few times. The chain joins TRBV21-1 to TRBJ2-1; the table assigns TRBD2, which was not confirmed against the DNA. TRBV21-1 is a known pseudogene. The CDR3 covers 18 residues. CDR3: CASSKAWLLRVPYNEQFF. The CDR3 coding sequence is TGTGCCAGCAGCAAAGCCTGGCTCCTCCGGGTCCCCTACAATGAGCAGTTCTTC.

This clonotype was seen a few times. The rearrangement joins TRBV12-3 or TRBV12-4 to TRBJ2-5; D not certain. The CDR3 runs to 17 residues. Trimming took off 3 bases at V and 5 bases at J, with 22 bases between the two ends. The chain's CDR3 is CASSFIAETWGRETQYF. The CDR3 bases are TGTGCCAGCAGTTTCATCGCGGAGACGTGGGGAAGGGAGACCCAGTACTTC.

Only a few counts were recorded for this clonotype. V gene TRBV12-3 or TRBV12-4 combines with J gene TRBJ1-6; 7 nucleotides agree with TRBD1. This CDR3 is 15 amino acids long. J lost 11 bases, V lost 2 bases, and 9 bases had no gene match. CDR3 loop: CASSLMAGGMTPLHF. CDR3 coding DNA: TGTGCCAGCAGTTTAATGGCAGGGGGTATGACACCCCTCCACTTT.

This clonotype was counted between two and nine times. The rearrangement uses TRBV5-1 and TRBJ1-1, with D tentatively TRBD1 (5 bases). The V end was cut by 1 base, the J end by 4 bases, with 20 bases between. Germline values: CDR1 SGHRS, CDR2 YFSETQ. This CDR3 spans 17 amino acids. The CDR3 region has the DNA TGCGCCAGCAGCTTGTCAGCGCAGGGTGCTGTAGGCACTGAAGCTTTCTTT. Translating gives CASSLSAQGAVGTEAFF. The complete variable domain, with remaining parts taken from reference TRBV5-1 and TRBJ1-1, reads KAGVTQTPRYLIKTRGQQVTLSCSPISGHRSVSWYQQTPGQGLQFLFEYFSETQRNKGNFPGRFSGRQFSNSRSEMNVSTLELGDSALYLCASSLSAQGAVGTEAFFGQGTRLTVV.

This clonotype was counted between two and nine times. V gene TRBV25-1 combines with J gene TRBJ1-2; D not resolved. The germline CDR1 and CDR2 sequences are MGHDK and SYGVNS. Trimming shortened V by 5 bases and J by 4 bases, and 20 bases separated the two germline ends. The CDR3 is 16 residues long. For the CDR3, the DNA is TGTGCCAGCAGTCCCCCGGGTGGGAGTCTTGCCTATGGCTACACCTTC. Translating gives CASSPPGGSLAYGYTF.

This clonotype turned up a few times. CDR3: CASSLGTPVNQPQHF. The DNA for the CDR3 is TGTGCCAGCAGCTTAGGGACCCCGGTCAATCAGCCCCAGCATTTT. The rearrangement links TRBV7-8 to TRBJ1-5; D unclear. The V gene's germline CDR1 is SGHVS and CDR2 FQNEAQ. The length of the CDR3 is 15 residues. V dropped 1 base and J dropped 3 bases, with 10 bases sitting between them.

V is TRBV9 and J is TRBJ1-5, with 7 bases aligning to TRBD1. Trimming cost V 0 bases and J 0 bases; bases outside gene matches: 9. CDR1 SGDLS and CDR2 YYNGEE come from the germline V gene. CDR3 length: 18 residues. This chain's CDR3 is CASSVVRQGNHSNQPQHF. As DNA, the CDR3 is TGTGCCAGCAGCGTAGTGAGACAGGGTAATCATAGCAATCAGCCCCAGCATTTT.

The sample holds a few counts of this clonotype. The genes are TRBV12-3 or TRBV12-4 and TRBJ2-5, with D perhaps TRBD1 (5 bases). There are 13 residues in the CDR3. V lost 6 bases, J lost 1 base, and 9 bases lay in between. The CDR3 region is CASRRQSQETQYF. Here the CDR3 DNA reads TGTGCCAGCAGAAGACAGTCCCAAGAGACCCAGTACTTC.

This clonotype came up many times. V is TRBV7-3 and J is TRBJ2-2; possibly TRBD1 for D (5 bases). The ends were cut back, 6 bases at V and 4 bases at J, with 12 bases in the middle. Looked up from germline, CDR1 is SGHTA and CDR2 is FQGTGA. The CDR3 runs to 14 residues. This CDR3 is CASRPDIGTGELFF. CDR3 in DNA: TGTGCCAGCAGGCCGGACATCGGCACCGGGGAGCTGTTTTTT.

This clonotype was observed at least ten times. V and J are TRBV5-1 and TRBJ2-7; D could derive from TRBD1 or TRBD2 (5 bases each). This CDR3 is built from 15 residues. Germline CDR1 reads SGHRS; CDR2 reads YFSETQ. V was pared by 0 bases and J by 0 bases, with 10 bases between. The CDR3 DNA sequence: TGCGCCAGCAGCTTGGTGCCAGGGAGCTCCTACGAGCAGTACGTC. It translates to CASSLVPGSSYEQYV.

This clonotype was counted a few times. This chain joins TRBV3-1 and TRBJ2-1; D gene unclear. The CDR3 contains 13 residues. Trimming took off 1 base at V and 5 bases at J, with 6 bases between the two ends. Germline assignment: CDR1 LGHDT and CDR2 YNNKEL (reference sequence). CDR3 in DNA: TGTGCCAGCAGCCAAGTCAGAGACAATGAGCAGTTCTTC. It codes for CASSQVRDNEQFF.

This clonotype occurred a few times. This chain joins TRBV7-9 and TRBJ1-2; TRBD1 is a possible D gene (6 bases). CDR1 is SEHNR and CDR2 is FQNEAQ in the germline V gene (reference sequence). This CDR3 contains 16 residues. Deletions cut 5 bases from V and 6 bases from J, with 22 bases between. In DNA form, the CDR3 reads TGTGCCAGCAGCCCAGGGGCGGGACGTCTTTCGGATGGCTACACCTTC. Protein: CASSPGAGRLSDGYTF.

This clonotype was recorded a few times. J is TRBJ1-3 and V is TRBV5-1; D unclear. CDR1 and CDR2 (germline): SGHRS, YFSETQ. The V end was cut by 4 bases, the J end by 1 base, with 9 bases between. The CDR3 has 14 residues. DNA of the CDR3: TGCGCCAGCAGCCACGGATCTTCTGGAAACACCATATATTTT. It encodes CASSHGSSGNTIYF.

The genes are TRBV7-3 and TRBJ2-2, with a possible D match to TRBD2 (6 bases). CDR1 and CDR2 (germline): SGHTA, FQGTGA. This CDR3 spans 17 amino acids. V was pared by 5 bases and J by 0 bases, with 16 bases between. The CDR3 DNA reads as TGTGCCAGCAGCCCCGGACGGGCGGGGCCGAACACCGGGGAGCTGTTTTTT. Its protein product is CASSPGRAGPNTGELFF.

The V gene is TRBV5-1, the J gene TRBJ2-7, with TRBD1 as a possible D gene (6 bases). This CDR3 is built from 13 residues. The germline V gene has CDR1 SGHRS and CDR2 YFSETQ. Trimming removed 3 bases from V and 4 bases from J, with 11 bases in between. CDR3 in amino acids: CASSSQTGYEQYF. CDR3 DNA sequence: TGCGCCAGCAGCTCCCAGACAGGATACGAGCAGTACTTC.

In its sample, this clonotype was seen a few times. The chain uses TRBV5-1 and TRBJ2-2; unclear D gene. Trimming left V 1 base short and J 4 bases short, with 17 bases between. Looked up from germline, CDR1 is SGHRS and CDR2 is YFSETQ. The CDR3 spans 17 residues. As DNA, the CDR3 is TGCGCCAGCAGCTTGAGGGCCGACCCCGCAGGCACCGGGGAGCTGTTTTTT. This gives the protein CASSLRADPAGTGELFF.

This clonotype was observed many times. The rearrangement joins TRBV7-9 to TRBJ2-5; the D is unclear. The CDR3 is made up of 10 amino acids. The germline V gene encodes CDR1 SEHNR and CDR2 FQNEAQ (reference sequence). V lost 5 bases and J 2 bases, leaving 0 bases between the germline ends. CDR3 nucleotides: TGTGCCAGCAGCCAAGAGACCCAGTACTTC. This sequence encodes CASSQETQYF.

This clonotype was recorded at least ten times. The chain carries TRBV5-6 and TRBJ2-2; 11 bases fit TRBD2. CDR3 length equals 17 residues. Germline CDR1 SGHDT, CDR2 YYEEEE. The trim removed 1 base at V and 5 bases at J, leaving 7 bases unmatched. The CDR3 here is CASSLLLAGGRTGELFF. The CDR3 DNA is TGTGCCAGCAGCTTGCTCCTAGCGGGGGGCAGGACCGGGGAGCTGTTTTTT.